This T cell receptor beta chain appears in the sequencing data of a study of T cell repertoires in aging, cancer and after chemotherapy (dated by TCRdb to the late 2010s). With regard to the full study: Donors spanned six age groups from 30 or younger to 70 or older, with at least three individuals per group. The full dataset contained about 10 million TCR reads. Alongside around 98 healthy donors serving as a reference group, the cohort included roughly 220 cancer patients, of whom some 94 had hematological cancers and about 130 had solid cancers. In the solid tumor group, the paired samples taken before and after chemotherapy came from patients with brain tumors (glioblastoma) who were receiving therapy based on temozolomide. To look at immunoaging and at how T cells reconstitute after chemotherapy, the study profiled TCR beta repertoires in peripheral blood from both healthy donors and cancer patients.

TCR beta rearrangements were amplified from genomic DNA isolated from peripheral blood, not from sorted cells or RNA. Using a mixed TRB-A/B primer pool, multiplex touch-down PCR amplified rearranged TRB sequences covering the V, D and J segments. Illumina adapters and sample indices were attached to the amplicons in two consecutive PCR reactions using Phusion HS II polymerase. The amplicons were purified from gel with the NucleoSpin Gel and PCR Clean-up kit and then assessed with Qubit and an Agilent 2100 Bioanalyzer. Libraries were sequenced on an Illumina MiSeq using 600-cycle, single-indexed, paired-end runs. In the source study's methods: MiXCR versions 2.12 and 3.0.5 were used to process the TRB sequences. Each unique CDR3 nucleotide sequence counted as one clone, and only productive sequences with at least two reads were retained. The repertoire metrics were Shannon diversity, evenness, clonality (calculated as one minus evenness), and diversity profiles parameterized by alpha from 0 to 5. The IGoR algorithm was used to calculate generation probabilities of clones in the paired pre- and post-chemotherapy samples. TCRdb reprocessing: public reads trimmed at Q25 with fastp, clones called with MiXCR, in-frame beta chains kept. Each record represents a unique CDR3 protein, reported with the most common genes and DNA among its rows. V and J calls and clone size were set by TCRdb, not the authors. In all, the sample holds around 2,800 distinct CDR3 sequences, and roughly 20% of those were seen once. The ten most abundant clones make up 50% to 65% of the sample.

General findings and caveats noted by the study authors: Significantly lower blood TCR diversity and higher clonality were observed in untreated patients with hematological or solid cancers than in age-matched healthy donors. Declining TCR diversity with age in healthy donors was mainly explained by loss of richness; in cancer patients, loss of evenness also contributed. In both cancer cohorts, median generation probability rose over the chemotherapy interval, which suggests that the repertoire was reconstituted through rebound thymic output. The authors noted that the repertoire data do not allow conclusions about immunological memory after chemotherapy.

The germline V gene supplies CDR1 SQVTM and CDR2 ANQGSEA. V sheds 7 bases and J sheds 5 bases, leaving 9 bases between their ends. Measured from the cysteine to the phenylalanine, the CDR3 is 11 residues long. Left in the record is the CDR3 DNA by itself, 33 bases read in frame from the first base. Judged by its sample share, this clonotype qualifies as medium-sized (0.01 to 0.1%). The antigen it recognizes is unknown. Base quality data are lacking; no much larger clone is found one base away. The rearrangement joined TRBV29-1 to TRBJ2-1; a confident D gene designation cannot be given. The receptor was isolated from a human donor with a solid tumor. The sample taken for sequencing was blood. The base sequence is TGCAGCGCCAGGAGCGACAATGAGCAGTTCTTC. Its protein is CSARSDNEQFF.